This T cell receptor beta chain is drawn from a study of blood T cell repertoires in COVID-19. At the level of the study: In each case, the material was cDNA or gDNA derived from T cells, B-cell-depleted T cells, or PBMCs.

Repertoires were generated with immunoSEQ multiplex PCR, while TCRdb's copy carries only in-frame clones and drops some. The data hold 150,000 to 200,000 clones, with around 87% observed a single time. Enrollees, about 18 to 90 years old, lived in 24 US areas. The CDR3 totals 16 residues. Trimming cost V 4 bases and J 2 bases; bases outside gene matches: 7. CDR1 SGHTA and CDR2 FQGTGA come from the germline V gene. This chain connects TRBV7-3 to TRBJ2-1; 8 positions match TRBD2. This TCR came from a woman in her fifties or sixties who had recovered from COVID-19. Sample: PBMCs or T cells enriched from blood (not recorded which). This chain's CDR3 is CASSSSAGGAYNEQFF. DNA for the CDR3: TGTGCCAGCAGCTCCTCGGCGGGGGGAGCCTACAATGAGCAGTTCTTC.